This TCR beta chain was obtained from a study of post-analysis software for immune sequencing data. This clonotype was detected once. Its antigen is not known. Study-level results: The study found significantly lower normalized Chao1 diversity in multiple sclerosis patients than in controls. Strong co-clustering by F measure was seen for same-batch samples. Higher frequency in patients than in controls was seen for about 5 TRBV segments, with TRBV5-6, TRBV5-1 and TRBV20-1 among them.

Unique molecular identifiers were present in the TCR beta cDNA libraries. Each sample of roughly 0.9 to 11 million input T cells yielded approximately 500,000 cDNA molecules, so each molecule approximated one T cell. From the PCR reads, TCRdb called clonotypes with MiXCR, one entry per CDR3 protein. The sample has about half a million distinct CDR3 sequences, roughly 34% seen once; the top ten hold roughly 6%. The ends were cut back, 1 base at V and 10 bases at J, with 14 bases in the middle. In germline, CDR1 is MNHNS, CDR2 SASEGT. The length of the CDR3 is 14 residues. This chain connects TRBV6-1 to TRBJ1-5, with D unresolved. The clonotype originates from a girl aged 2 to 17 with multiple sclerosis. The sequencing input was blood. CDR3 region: CASSEGKWGGPQHF. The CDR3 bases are TGTGCCAGCAGTGAAGGAAAATGGGGAGGACCCCAGCATTTT.